A single sample gave rise to the 22 T cell receptor beta chains below, sequenced in a study of response to subunit inactivated influenza vaccine. TCRdb re-called the RT-PCR reads with MiXCR, one entry per CDR3 protein. The data contain fewer than 700,000 distinct CDR3 sequences, 10% to 15% of them seen just once; the ten biggest clones take up about an eighth. The sequences come from PBMCs from blood, collected more than 35 days after vaccination. Receptors originate from a man aged 50-59 years who received an inactivated influenza vaccine.

The rearrangement links TRBV28 to TRBJ2-5, with 7 positions matching TRBD2. CDR3 length: 16 residues. V trimming: 1 base; J trimming: 1 base; junction bases outside the gene matches: 6. Germline lookup yields CDR1 MDHEN and CDR2 SYDVKM. The CDR3 is CASSLFPSGGQETQYF. CDR3 coding DNA: TGTGCCAGCAGTTTATTCCCTAGCGGAGGCCAAGAGACCCAGTACTTC. Looking up the rest from reference TRBV28 and TRBJ2-5 gives the full variable domain: DVKVTQSSRYLVKRTGEKVFLECVQDMDHENMFWYRQDPGLGLRLIYFSYDVKMKEKGDIPEGYSVSREKKERFSLILESASTNQTSMYLCASSLFPSGGQETQYFGPGTRLLVL.

The sample holds a few counts of this clonotype. This chain connects TRBV7-9 to TRBJ2-1; D is uncertain. Germline values: CDR1 SEHNR, CDR2 FQNEAQ (reference sequence). The CDR3 has 12 amino acids. The V gene lost 4 bases and the J gene lost 8 bases, with 9 bases spanning the gap. CDR3 DNA sequence: TGTGCCAGCAGCTATTCCATGGATGAGCAGTTCTTC. Translating it yields CASSYSMDEQFF.

Many counts were recorded for this clonotype. The chain recombines TRBV15 with TRBJ1-1; D is unclear. The CDR3 is 16 amino acids. The germline V and J ends were trimmed by 0 bases and 8 bases, with 19 bases remaining between them. Germline values: CDR1 LNHNV, CDR2 YYDKDF (reference sequence). The CDR3 spells CATSRDRSYEGPEAFF. CDR3 nucleotides: TGTGCCACCAGCAGAGATAGGTCTTATGAGGGTCCGGAAGCTTTCTTT.

This clonotype appeared a few times. The V call is TRBV3-1, the J call TRBJ1-2; TRBD1 might be the D (6 bases). The CDR3 is 16 residues long. V dropped 1 base and J dropped 4 bases, with 16 bases sitting between them. Germline V lookup: CDR1 LGHDT, CDR2 YNNKEL (reference sequence). CDR3 loop: CASSQAQGSVGYGYTF. The CDR3 DNA reads as TGTGCCAGCAGCCAAGCGCAGGGGTCAGTAGGCTATGGCTACACCTTC.

The chain is built from TRBV18 and TRBJ2-1; 9 bases fit TRBD2. The CDR3 runs 16 residues. Trimming took 5 bases from V and 2 from J; bases not matched to a gene: 7. The germline CDR1 and CDR2 sequences are KGHSH and LQKENI. In DNA form, the CDR3 reads TGTGCCAGCTCAACCCGCGGGGGGGCAACCTACAATGAGCAGTTCTTC. This encodes CASSTRGGATYNEQFF.

The chain combines TRBV5-1 with TRBJ2-1; possible D gene TRBD2, 6 bases. The CDR3 consists of 18 residues. Trimming removed 3 bases from V and 0 bases from J, with 19 bases in between. Germline CDR1 reads SGHRS; CDR2 reads YFSETQ. This CDR3 reads CASSYKGTELSSYNEQFF. CDR3 sequence (DNA): TGCGCCAGCAGCTACAAAGGGACTGAGCTAAGCTCCTACAATGAGCAGTTCTTC. Full variable domain (remainder filled in from reference TRBV5-1 and TRBJ2-1): KAGVTQTPRYLIKTRGQQVTLSCSPISGHRSVSWYQQTPGQGLQFLFEYFSETQRNKGNFPGRFSGRQFSNSRSEMNVSTLELGDSALYLCASSYKGTELSSYNEQFFGPGTRLTVL.

The rearrangement uses TRBV5-1 and TRBJ2-2, with 8 bases fitting TRBD2. Germline V gene lookup returns CDR1 SGHRS and CDR2 YFSETQ. The CDR3 extends over 14 amino acids. After removal of 4 bases from V and 5 bases from J, the junction contained 4 bases not matched to a gene. CDR3 nucleotides: TGCGCCAGCAGCCCTATAGCGGGAACCGGGGAGCTGTTTTTT. Protein: CASSPIAGTGELFF. The whole variable domain, filled in from reference TRBV5-1 and TRBJ2-2, reads KAGVTQTPRYLIKTRGQQVTLSCSPISGHRSVSWYQQTPGQGLQFLFEYFSETQRNKGNFPGRFSGRQFSNSRSEMNVSTLELGDSALYLCASSPIAGTGELFFGEGSRLTVL.

This clonotype was detected only a few times. Germline and junction disagree at one end, which may indicate a read error. V is TRBV5-5 and J is TRBJ1-5, with D maybe TRBD1 (5 bases). This CDR3 has 17 residues. The germline CDR1 and CDR2 sequences are SGHKS and YYEKEE (reference sequence). In nucleotides, the CDR3 is TGTGCCAGCACCTTGGAGGGGAGGGGTAGCAGCAATCAGCCCCAGCATTTT. This sequence encodes CASTLEGRGSSNQPQHF.

This clonotype appeared a few times. This chain connects TRBV28 to TRBJ2-6, with D perhaps being TRBD1 or TRBD2 (5 bases each). The germline CDR1 and CDR2 sequences are MDHEN and SYDVKM. V dropped 5 bases and J dropped 0 bases, with 14 bases sitting between them. CDR3 length equals 17 residues. CDR3 residues: CASSATGRFSGANVLTF. The CDR3 nucleotides read TGTGCCAGCAGTGCGACGGGACGGTTCTCTGGGGCCAACGTCCTGACTTTC.

This clonotype has a handful of counts. This sequence joins TRBV20-1 and TRBJ2-3; 10 positions match TRBD2. The CDR3 loop spans 16 amino acids. Trimming at V came to 5 bases and at J to 2 bases, leaving 10 bases not matched to a gene. CDR1 and CDR2 from the germline V gene are DFQATT and SNEGSKA (reference sequence). Here the CDR3 DNA reads TGCAGTGCTTACCTTAGCGGGGGGCTCTTCACAGATACGCAGTATTTT. It is translated as CSAYLSGGLFTDTQYF.

This clonotype occurred a few times. The chain combines TRBV7-2 with TRBJ2-1, with 7 bases fitting TRBD2. Germline V gives CDR1 SGHTA, CDR2 FQGNSA. Unmatched junction bases numbered 9, after V lost 5 bases and J lost 5 bases. The CDR3 consists of 15 residues. The CDR3 nucleotides read TGTGCCAGCAGCGAAGAATTAGCGGGCAACAATGAGCAGTTCTTC. Its translation is CASSEELAGNNEQFF.

This clonotype was seen a handful of times. The rearrangement links TRBV3-1 to TRBJ2-1; possibly TRBD2 for D (5 bases). This CDR3 contains 14 residues. Germline V lookup: CDR1 LGHDT, CDR2 YNNKEL (reference sequence). The V and J ends lost 1 base and 4 bases respectively, with 8 bases between them. CDR3 coding DNA: TGTGCCAGCAGCCAAGGGACTTGGTACAATGAGCAGTTCTTC. This gives the protein CASSQGTWYNEQFF.

The chain links TRBV2 to TRBJ2-3; D possibly uses TRBD1 or TRBD2 (5 bases each). In germline, CDR1 is SNHLY, CDR2 FYNNEI. V lost 9 bases and J lost 1, with 14 bases in between. This CDR3 contains 14 residues. The CDR3 loop is CASLLRGGTDTQYF. Here the CDR3 DNA reads TGTGCCAGTCTTCTCCGGGGCGGCACAGATACGCAGTATTTT.

The chain is built from TRBV12-3 or TRBV12-4 and TRBJ1-5; 8 nucleotides align to TRBD1. The CDR3 length is 12 residues. The V and J ends lost 6 bases and 8 bases, in that order; junction bases with no gene match: 3. CDR3 amino acids: CASRTGVEPQHF. CDR3 DNA sequence: TGTGCCAGCAGGACAGGGGTCGAGCCCCAGCATTTT.

This chain connects TRBV20-1 to TRBJ2-5, with TRBD2 matching over 11 bases. With V trimmed by 7 bases and J by 2 bases, 12 bases remained unmatched. The CDR3 consists of 16 residues. Germline V gene lookup returns CDR1 DFQATT and CDR2 SNEGSKA (reference sequence). In DNA form, the CDR3 reads TGCAGTGTAATCGGTAGCGGGGGGGCGAAACAAGAGACCCAGTACTTC. It codes for CSVIGSGGAKQETQYF.

The chain couples TRBV4-3 to TRBJ1-2; D call uncertain. CDR1 LGHNA and CDR2 YSLEER come from the germline V gene. Deletions cut 4 bases from V and 8 bases from J, with 20 bases between. The CDR3 has 15 amino acids. CDR3 sequence (DNA): TGCGCCAGCAGCCCCCAGTGGGTTGGTCAGCGCGGCTACACCTTC. Its protein is CASSPQWVGQRGYTF.

The V call is TRBV2, the J call TRBJ2-5, with D tentatively TRBD2 (6 bases). The germline CDR1 and CDR2 sequences are SNHLY and FYNNEI. CDR3 length: 14 amino acids. Between the trimmed V and J ends, which lost 11 bases and 0 bases, there was a span of 16 bases. The CDR3 nucleotides are TGTGCCGGGGGGAGAGGCGCCTACCAAGAGACCCAGTACTTC. Translation: CAGGRGAYQETQYF.

This clonotype was observed a few times. The chain is built from TRBV7-2 and TRBJ2-5, with D possibly TRBD2 on 7 matching bases. Trimming took off 5 bases at V and 5 bases at J, with 21 bases between the two ends. Germline CDR1 reads SGHTA; CDR2 reads FQGNSA. The CDR3 runs 16 residues. CDR3 protein: CASSPRGASLWETQYF. Here the CDR3 DNA reads TGTGCCAGCAGCCCCCGGGGGGCGTCTTTATGGGAGACCCAGTACTTC.

This clonotype was counted between two and nine times. For the CDR3, the DNA is TGCAGTGCTAGAGATGGAGACAGGGGAGGACTAAGGTGTCAGCCCCAGCATTTT. Its protein is CSARDGDRGGLRCQPQHF. The chain recombines TRBV20-1 with TRBJ1-5; 8 bases fit TRBD1. V lost 0 bases to trimming and J lost 6 bases; unmatched junction nucleotides: 16. This CDR3 comprises 18 residues. Germline V lookup: CDR1 DFQATT, CDR2 SNEGSKA (reference sequence).

This sequence joins TRBV4-1 and TRBJ2-1; D assignment may be TRBD1 or TRBD2 (5 bases each). The CDR3 is 15 residues long. Trimming stripped 1 base from V and 5 bases from J, with 12 bases between. CDR1 and CDR2 from the germline V gene are MGHRA and YSYEKL. CDR3 sequence: CASSQAGVGDNEQFF. CDR3 sequence (DNA): TGCGCCAGCAGCCAAGCCGGGGTAGGGGACAATGAGCAGTTCTTC.

The rearrangement joins TRBV10-3 to TRBJ2-6; the D gene is possibly TRBD1 (5 bases). The CDR3 runs to 16 residues. Per germline, CDR1 ENHRY and CDR2 SYGVKD. Trimming pared 6 bases from V and 2 bases from J, leaving 14 bases between. CDR3 nucleotides: TGTGCCATCAGGGGAAAGTCCAGGGCTGGGGCCAACGTCCTGACTTTC. It is translated as CAIRGKSRAGANVLTF.

The V and J genes are TRBV29-1 and TRBJ2-2; TRBD2 might be the D (6 bases). Deletions cut 7 bases from V and 2 bases from J, with 14 bases between. The CDR3 contains 14 residues. Germline assignment: CDR1 SQVTM and CDR2 ANQGSEA. CDR3 sequence: CSARLVGNTGELFF. CDR3 sequence (DNA): TGCAGCGCCCGACTAGTGGGAAACACCGGGGAGCTGTTTTTT.